This TCR beta chain originates from a study of cytomegalovirus exposure and HLA in healthy donors. This clone appeared a few times. The V and J ends lost 4 bases and 4 bases respectively, with 29 bases between them. The CDR3 runs 19 residues. Germline V gene data show CDR1 as SGHRS and CDR2 as YFSETQ. The PCR contained 60 Vbeta and 13 Jbeta primers. Sequencing was performed with immunoSEQ multiplex PCR; in TCRdb, only in-frame clones are kept and a portion is missing. This table holds around 190,000 clones, roughly 9.4% found once. The chain uses TRBV5-1 and TRBJ1-2, with D perhaps TRBD1 (6 bases). Material: PBMCs. This receptor was obtained from a woman in her 30s in good health and CMV-seropositive. The CDR3 DNA reads as TGCGCCAGCAGCCTTACCCCCCGGGACACTGGCTCCGGATTCTATGGCTACACCTTC. Translated, it gives CASSLTPRDTGSGFYGYTF.